This T cell receptor (beta chain) was documented in a study of T-cell reconstitution after alpha-beta-depleted transplantation in children. It was with unique molecular identifiers that the TCRbeta library was prepared. MiXCR was run by TCRdb on the PCR reads, yielding one entry per CDR3 protein. The table has about 400,000 distinct CDR3 sequences, around 21% seen once; the top ten hold around 3.9%. This clonotype has at least ten counts. The CDR3 totals 15 residues. Trimming stripped 2 bases from V and 2 bases from J, with 10 bases between. The germline V gene has CDR1 SNHLY and CDR2 FYNNEI. The sequence was collected from a human donor who donated a stem cell graft to a child with acute myeloid leukemia. The chain combines TRBV2 with TRBJ2-1; D might be TRBD2 (6 bases). The sample here was PBMCs from the stem cell graft donor, taken from the stem cell graft. CDR3 amino acids: CASSERRDPYNEQFF. CDR3 nucleotide sequence: TGTGCCAGCAGTGAACGGCGGGACCCCTACAATGAGCAGTTCTTC.